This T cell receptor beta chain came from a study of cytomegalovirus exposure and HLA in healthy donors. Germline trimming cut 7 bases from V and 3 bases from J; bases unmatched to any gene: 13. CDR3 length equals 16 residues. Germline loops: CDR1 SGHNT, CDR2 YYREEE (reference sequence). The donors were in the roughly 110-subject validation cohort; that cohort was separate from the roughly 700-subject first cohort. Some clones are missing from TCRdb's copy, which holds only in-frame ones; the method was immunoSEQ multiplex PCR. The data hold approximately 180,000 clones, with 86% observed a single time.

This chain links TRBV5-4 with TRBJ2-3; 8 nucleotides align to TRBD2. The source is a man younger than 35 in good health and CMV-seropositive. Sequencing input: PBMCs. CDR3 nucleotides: TGTGCCAGCGCAGGGGAGGTAGCGGGGCTAACAGATACGCAGTATTTT. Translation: CASAGEVAGLTDTQYF.